Here is one T cell receptor beta chain with its context. This entry is derived from a study of blood T cell repertoires in COVID-19. Study-level information: Sources were T cells, B-cell-depleted T cells, or PBMCs; the material itself was cDNA or gDNA.

Trimming removed 3 bases from V and 4 bases from J, with 13 bases in between. The CDR3 has 14 amino acids. Germline assignment: CDR1 LNHDA and CDR2 SQIVND (reference sequence). Clones were sequenced by immunoSEQ multiplex PCR, and TCRdb holds only the in-frame ones, with some missing. The table has some 220,000 clones, about 83% seen once. The sequence derives from a woman aged 25 to 39 with COVID-19, enrolled during active disease. The gene calls are TRBV19 and TRBJ2-7; possible D gene TRBD1, 5 bases. Sequencing used peripheral blood. As DNA, the CDR3 is TGTGCCAGTAGTATTCAGAATACAGGTTACGAGCAGTACTTC. It yields the protein CASSIQNTGYEQYF.